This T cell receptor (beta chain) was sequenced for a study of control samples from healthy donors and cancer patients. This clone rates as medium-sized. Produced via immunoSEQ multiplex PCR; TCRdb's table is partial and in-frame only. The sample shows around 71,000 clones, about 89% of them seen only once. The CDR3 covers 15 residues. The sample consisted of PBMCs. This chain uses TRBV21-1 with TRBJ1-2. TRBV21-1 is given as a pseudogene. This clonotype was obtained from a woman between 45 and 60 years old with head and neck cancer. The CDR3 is CASSTLLTDNYGYTF. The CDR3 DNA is TGTGCCAGCAGCACCCTGCTGACGGATAACTATGGCTACACCTTC.